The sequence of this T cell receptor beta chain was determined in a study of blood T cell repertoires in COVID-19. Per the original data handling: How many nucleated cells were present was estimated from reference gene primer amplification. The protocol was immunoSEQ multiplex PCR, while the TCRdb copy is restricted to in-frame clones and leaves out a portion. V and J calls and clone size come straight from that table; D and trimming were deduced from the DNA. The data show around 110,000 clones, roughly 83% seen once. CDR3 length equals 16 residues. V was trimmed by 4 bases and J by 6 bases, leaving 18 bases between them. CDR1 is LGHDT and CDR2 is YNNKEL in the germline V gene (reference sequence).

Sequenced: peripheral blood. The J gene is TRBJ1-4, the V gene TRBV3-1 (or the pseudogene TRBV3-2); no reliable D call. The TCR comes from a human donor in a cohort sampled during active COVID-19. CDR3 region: CASSLRGSGRDEKLFF. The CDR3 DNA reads TGTGCCAGCAGCCTGCGCGGGTCCGGAAGAGATGAAAAACTGTTTTTT.